This T cell receptor (beta chain) was captured by sequencing in a study of shared clonotypes between healthy human individuals. Study-level background: The plates for each donor numbered three CD4 naive, three CD4 memory, two CD8 naive and one CD8 memory.

Whole-study results and caveats: The study found about 5.1% of naive CD4 clonotypes shared across several donors.

Deep-level assay runs were performed. Measured with immunoSEQ multiplex PCR; TCRdb has only the in-frame clones, and not every one. This sample has about 2.2 million clones; about 92% occur once, and the top ten carry 1.7%. Germline CDR1 is SNHLY and CDR2 is FYNNEI. CDR3 length: 18 amino acids. V dropped 1 base and J dropped 2; count of bases not matched to a gene: 9. Terminally differentiated effector memory CD45RA+ cells were excluded from the naive CD8 cells, which were CD45RO-negative and positively selected for CCR7. Worth noting for this clone: The antigen is not known.

This TCR derives from a man aged 18 to 30 in good health. Some clones in this sample may be carry-over from other donors' samples. Sample: naive CD8+ T cells from PBMCs. The rearrangement links TRBV2 to TRBJ2-5; 11 nucleotides agree with TRBD2. The CDR3 sequence: CASSEGRGASGRQETQYF. The CDR3 region has the DNA TGTGCCAGCAGTGAAGGGAGGGGGGCTAGCGGGAGGCAAGAGACCCAGTACTTC.